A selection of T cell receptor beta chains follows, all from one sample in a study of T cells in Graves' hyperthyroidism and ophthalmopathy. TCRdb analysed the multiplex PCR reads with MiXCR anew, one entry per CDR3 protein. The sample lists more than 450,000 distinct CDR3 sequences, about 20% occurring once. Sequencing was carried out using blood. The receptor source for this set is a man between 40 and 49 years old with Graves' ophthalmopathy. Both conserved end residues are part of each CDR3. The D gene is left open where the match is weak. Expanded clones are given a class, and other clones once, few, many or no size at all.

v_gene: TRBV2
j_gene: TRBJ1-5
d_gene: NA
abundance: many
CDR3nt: TGTGCCATTCGTGAAGGGGGTAGCAATCAGCCCCAGCATTTT
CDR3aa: CAIREGGSNQPQHF

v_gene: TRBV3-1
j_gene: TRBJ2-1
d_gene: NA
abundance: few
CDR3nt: TGTGCCAGCAGCCAATTCAGAACCGATGAGCAGTTCTTC
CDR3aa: CASSQFRTDEQFF

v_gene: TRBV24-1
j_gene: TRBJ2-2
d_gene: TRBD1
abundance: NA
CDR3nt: TGTGCCACCAGTAGTCCTCCGGGACAGGGTTACACCGGGGAGCTGTTTTTT
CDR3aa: CATSSPPGQGYTGELFF

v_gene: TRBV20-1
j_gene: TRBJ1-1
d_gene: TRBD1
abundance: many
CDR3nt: TGCAGTGCTGCGGGACAGTTGAACACTGAAGCTTTCTTT
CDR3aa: CSAAGQLNTEAFF

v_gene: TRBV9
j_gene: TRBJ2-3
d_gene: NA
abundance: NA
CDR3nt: TGTGCCAGCAGCGTAGCGGGGACTAGCACAGATACGCAGTATTTT
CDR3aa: CASSVAGTSTDTQYF

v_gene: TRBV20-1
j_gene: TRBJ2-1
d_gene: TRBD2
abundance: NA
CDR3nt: TGCAGTGCTAGAGATAGGATAGCGGGACACTCCTACAATGAGCAGTTCTTC
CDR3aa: CSARDRIAGHSYNEQFF

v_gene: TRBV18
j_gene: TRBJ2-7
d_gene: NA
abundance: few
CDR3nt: TGTGCCAGCTCACCGAATGCAGGCCTGCCCTACGAGCAGTACTTC
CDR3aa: CASSPNAGLPYEQYF

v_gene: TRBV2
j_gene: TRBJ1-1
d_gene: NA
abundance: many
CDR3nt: TGTGCCAGCAGTGATAGAGCCATGAACACTGAAGCTTTCTTT
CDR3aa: CASSDRAMNTEAFF

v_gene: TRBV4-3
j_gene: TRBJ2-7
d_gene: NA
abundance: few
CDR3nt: TGCGCCAGCAGCCAATTGAGCCTCCGACGACACTCCTACGAACAGTACTTC
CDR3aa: CASSQLSLRRHSYEQYF

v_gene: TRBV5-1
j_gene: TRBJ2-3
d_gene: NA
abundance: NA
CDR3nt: TGCGCCAGCAGCTCGACCTCAGATACGCAGTATTTT
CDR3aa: CASSSTSDTQYF

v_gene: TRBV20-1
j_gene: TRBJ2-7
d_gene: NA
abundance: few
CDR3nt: TGCAGTGCTAGCCAGGTCGTGGCCAGCGAGCAGTACTTC
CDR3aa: CSASQVVASEQYF

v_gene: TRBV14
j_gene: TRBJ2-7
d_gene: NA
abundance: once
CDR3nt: TGTGCCAGCAGCCAAGGCTTGGGAAGCGAGCAGTACTTC
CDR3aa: CASSQGLGSEQYF

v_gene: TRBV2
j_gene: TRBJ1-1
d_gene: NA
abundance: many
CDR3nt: TGTGCCAGCAGTGGGGCGGTTGGGGGCGCGATGAACACTGAAGCTTTCTTT
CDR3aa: CASSGAVGGAMNTEAFF

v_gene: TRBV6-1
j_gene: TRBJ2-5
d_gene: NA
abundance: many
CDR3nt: TGTGCCAGCAGCACCTTGGGAGCTCCCGAAGAGACCCAGTACTTC
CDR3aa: CASSTLGAPEETQYF

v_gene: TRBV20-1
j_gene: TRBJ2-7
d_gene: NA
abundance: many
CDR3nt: TGCAGTGCTAGAGATCTGGCGGAGTGGACCTACGAGCAGTACTTC
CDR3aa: CSARDLAEWTYEQYF

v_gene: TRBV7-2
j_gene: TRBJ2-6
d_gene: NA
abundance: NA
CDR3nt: TGTGCCAGCAGCGCCGACAGCTCTGGGGCCAACGTCCTGACTTTC
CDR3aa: CASSADSSGANVLTF

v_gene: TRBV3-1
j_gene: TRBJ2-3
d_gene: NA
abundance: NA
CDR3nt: TGTGCCAGCAGCCATATCAGCGGTCTATACACAGATACGCAGTATTTT
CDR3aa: CASSHISGLYTDTQYF

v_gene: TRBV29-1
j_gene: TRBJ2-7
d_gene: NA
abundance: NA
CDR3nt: TGCAGCTGCAAGACAGGGAGGGAGCAGTACTTC
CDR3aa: CSCKTGREQYF

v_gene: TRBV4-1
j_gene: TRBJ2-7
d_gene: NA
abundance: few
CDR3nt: TGCGCCAGCAGCCAAGATCCCGGAGGCGAGCAGTACTTC
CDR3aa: CASSQDPGGEQYF

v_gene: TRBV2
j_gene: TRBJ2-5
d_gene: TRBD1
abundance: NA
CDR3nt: TGTGCCAGCAGAGAGGACAGGGTACGGGAGACCCAGTACTTC
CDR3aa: CASREDRVRETQYF

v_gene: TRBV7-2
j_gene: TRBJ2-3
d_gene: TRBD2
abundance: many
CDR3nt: TGTGCCAGCAGCTTAGTCGGGGGGAAACCCCTCACAGATACGCAGTATTTT
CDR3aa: CASSLVGGKPLTDTQYF

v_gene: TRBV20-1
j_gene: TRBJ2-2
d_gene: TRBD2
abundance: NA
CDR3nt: TGCAGTGCTAGAGATCTCGGACTAGCGGGAGTGAGGCGCACCGGGGAGCTGTTTTTT
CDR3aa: CSARDLGLAGVRRTGELFF

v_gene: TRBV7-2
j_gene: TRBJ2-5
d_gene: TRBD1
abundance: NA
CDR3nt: TGTGCCAGCAGGCCTTTTGGAGGGACAGGGGGGGAGACCCAGTACTTC
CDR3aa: CASRPFGGTGGETQYF

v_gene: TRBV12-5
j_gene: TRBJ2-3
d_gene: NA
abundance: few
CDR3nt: TGTGCTAGTGGTTTCAAGACAGATACGCAGTATTTT
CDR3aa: CASGFKTDTQYF

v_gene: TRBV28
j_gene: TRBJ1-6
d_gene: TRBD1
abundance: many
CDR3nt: TGTGCCAGCAGTTTGGACAGGGCTGGTTCACCCCTCCACTTT
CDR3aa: CASSLDRAGSPLHF

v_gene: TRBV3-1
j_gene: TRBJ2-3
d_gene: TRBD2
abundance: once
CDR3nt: TGTGCCAGCAGTTCCCCGACAGTACGACCGGGACTAGTGACAGATACGCAGTATTTT
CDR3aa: CASSSPTVRPGLVTDTQYF

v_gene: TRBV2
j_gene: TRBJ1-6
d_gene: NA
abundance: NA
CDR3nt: TGTGCCAGTACCTCGGGGGACCAAGACTCCTATAATTCACCCCTCCACTTT
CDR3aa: CASTSGDQDSYNSPLHF

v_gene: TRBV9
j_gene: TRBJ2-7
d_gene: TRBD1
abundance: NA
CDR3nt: TGTGCCAGCAGCCCAGGGACAGTCTACGAGCAGTACTTC
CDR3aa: CASSPGTVYEQYF

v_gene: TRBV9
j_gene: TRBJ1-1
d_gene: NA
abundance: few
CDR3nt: TGTGCCAGCAGCCTTTCCATGGGAACTGAAGCTTTCTTT
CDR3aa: CASSLSMGTEAFF